This T cell receptor (beta chain) is drawn from a study of technical replicates of blood from a few donors. With V trimmed by 2 bases and J by 4 bases, 8 bases remained unmatched. The CDR3 length is 16 residues. Germline V gene lookup returns CDR1 LGHNA and CDR2 YSLEER. Produced via immunoSEQ multiplex PCR; TCRdb's table is partial and in-frame only. The sample comprises about 73,000 clones, 90% to 95% of which are singletons, and approximately 4.6% rests with the top ten. Sequenced: PBMCs. This rearrangement joins TRBV4-3 to TRBJ1-1; 9 nucleotides align to TRBD1. The receptor's source is a human donor in good health. Some clones in this sample may be carry-over from other donors' samples. The CDR3 DNA sequence: TGCGCCAGCAGCCAACCCGGGACAGGGACTGGCACTGAAGCTTTCTTT. It is translated as CASSQPGTGTGTEAFF.